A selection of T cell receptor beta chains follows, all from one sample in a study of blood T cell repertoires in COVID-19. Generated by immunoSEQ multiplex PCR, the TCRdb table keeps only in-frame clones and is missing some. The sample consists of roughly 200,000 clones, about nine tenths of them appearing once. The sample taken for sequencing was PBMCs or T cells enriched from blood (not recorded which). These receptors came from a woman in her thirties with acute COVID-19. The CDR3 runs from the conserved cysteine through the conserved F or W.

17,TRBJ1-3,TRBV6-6,CASSQSTGQGSGNTIYF
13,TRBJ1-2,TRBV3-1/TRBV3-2,CASSQAGNYGYTF
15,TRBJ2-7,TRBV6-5,CASSWTSGGAYEQYF
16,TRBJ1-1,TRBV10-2,CASSEFGGPANTEAFF
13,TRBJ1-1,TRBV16,CASSPGTADTAFF
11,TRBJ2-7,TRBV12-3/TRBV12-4,CASSLNYEQYF
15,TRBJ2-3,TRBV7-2,CASSLDRGQSDTQYF
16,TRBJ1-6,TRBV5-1,CASSLGQGYPNSPLHF
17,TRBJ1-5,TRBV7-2,CASSTLVGGGSNQPQHF
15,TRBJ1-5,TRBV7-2,CASSLEPLSNQPQHF
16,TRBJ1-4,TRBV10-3,CAISAVRVITNEKLFF
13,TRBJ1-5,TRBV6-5,CASQDSFNQPQHF
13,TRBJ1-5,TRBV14,CASSQTGNQPQHF
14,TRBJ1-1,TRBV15,CATSRDRQNTEAFF
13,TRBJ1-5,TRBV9,CASSAGGGQPQHF
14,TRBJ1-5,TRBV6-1,CASSDRDREQPQHF
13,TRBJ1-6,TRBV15,CATSRGTGSPLHF
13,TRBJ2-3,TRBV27,CASNGGFLNTQYF
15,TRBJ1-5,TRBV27,CASSLFQGDNQPQHF
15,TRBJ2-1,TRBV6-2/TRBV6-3,CASSYGGLGFNEQFF
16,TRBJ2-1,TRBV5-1,CASSLATGVTYNEQFF
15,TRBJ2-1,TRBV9,CASSVEGARNNEQFF
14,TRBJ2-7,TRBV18,CASSPKGQSYEQYF
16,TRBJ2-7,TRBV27,CASSFLTSGGLYEQYF
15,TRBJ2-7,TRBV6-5,CASSTPGQGAYEQYF
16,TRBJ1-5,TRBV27,CASSSGGQGNDQPQHF
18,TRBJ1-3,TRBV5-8,CASSLDRLGGAYGNTIYF
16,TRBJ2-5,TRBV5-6,CASSLVVPAGLETQYF
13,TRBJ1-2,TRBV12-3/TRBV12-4,CASSFSLVGGYTF
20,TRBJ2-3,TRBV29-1,CSVEDYGLAGGHYSTDTQYF
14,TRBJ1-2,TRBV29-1,CSVERGDLNYGYTF
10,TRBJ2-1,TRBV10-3,CATGVNEQFF
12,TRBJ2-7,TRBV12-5,CASGSGLYEQYF
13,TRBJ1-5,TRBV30,CAWSVGGNQPQHF
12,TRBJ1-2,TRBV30,CAWSVTGGGYTF
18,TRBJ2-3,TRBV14,CASSQDHGLNPSTDTQYF
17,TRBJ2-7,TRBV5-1,CASSPGAPGQGLYEQYF
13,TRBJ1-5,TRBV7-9,CASSAQGNQPQHF
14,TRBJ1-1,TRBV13,CASSLDRWNTEAFF
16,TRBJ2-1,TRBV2,CASSDTSGGDNNEQFF
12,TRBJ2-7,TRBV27,CASGRGWGEQYF
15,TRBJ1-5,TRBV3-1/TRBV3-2,CASSQEDRMFQPQHF
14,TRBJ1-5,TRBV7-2,CASSLAGDYQPQHF
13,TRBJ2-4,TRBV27,CASPSPCKDIQYF
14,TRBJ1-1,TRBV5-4,CASSLVASKTEAFF
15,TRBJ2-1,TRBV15,CATSRVGTGYNEQFF
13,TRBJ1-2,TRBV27,CASSLTGDSGYTF
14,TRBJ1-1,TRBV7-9,CASSGQADNTEAFF
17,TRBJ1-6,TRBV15,CATSSDRFSSYNSPLHF
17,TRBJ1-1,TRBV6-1,CASSERAGTGLNTEAFF
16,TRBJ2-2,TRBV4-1,CASSHVGQGSTGELFF
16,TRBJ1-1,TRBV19,CASSPGTGGLDTEAFF
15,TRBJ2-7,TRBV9,CASSSPRDRDDEQYF
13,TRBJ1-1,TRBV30,CAWTVGPNTEAFF
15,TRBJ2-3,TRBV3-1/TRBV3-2,CASSQEGLFADTQYF
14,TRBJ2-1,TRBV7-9,CASSLAPSFNEQFF
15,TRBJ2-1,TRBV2,CASGGLYYSYNEQFF
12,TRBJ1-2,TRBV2,CASSESRDGYTF
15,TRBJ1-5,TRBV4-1,CASSQGRASNQPQHF
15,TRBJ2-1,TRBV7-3,CASSLTSGKDNEQFF